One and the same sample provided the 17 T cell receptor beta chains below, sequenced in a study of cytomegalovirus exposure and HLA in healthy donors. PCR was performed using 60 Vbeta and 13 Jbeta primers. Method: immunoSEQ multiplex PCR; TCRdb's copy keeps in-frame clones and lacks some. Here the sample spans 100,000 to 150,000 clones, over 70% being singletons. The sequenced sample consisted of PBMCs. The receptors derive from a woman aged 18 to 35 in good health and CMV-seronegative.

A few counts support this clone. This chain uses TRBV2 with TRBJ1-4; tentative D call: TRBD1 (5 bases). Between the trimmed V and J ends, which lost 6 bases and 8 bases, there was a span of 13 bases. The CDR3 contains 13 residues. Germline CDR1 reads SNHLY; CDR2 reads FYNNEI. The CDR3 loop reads CASRKAGPEKLFF. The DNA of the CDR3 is TGTGCCAGCAGGAAGGCAGGGCCCGAAAAACTGTTTTTT.

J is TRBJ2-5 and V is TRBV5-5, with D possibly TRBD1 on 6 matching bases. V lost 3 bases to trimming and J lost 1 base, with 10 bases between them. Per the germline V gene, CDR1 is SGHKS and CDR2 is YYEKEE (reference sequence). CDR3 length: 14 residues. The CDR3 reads CASSSGTLQETQYF. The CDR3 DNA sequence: TGTGCCAGCAGCTCTGGGACACTCCAAGAGACCCAGTACTTC.

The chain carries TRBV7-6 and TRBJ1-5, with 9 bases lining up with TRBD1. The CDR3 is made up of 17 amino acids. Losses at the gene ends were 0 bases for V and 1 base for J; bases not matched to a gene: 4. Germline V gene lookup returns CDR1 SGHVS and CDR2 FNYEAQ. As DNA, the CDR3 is TGTGCCAGCAGCTTAGCGCTAGACAGGGGGAGCAATCAGCCCCAGCATTTT. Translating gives CASSLALDRGSNQPQHF.

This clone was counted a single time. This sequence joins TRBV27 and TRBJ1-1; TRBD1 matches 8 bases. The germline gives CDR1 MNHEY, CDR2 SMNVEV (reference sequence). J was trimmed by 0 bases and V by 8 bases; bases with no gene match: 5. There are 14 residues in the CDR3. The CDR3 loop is CASALGQVNTEAFF. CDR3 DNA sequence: TGTGCCAGCGCACTGGGACAGGTGAACACTGAAGCTTTCTTT.

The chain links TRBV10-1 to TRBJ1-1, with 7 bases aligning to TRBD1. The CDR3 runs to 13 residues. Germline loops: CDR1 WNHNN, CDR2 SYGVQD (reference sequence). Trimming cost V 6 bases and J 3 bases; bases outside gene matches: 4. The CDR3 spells CASRDRRDTEAFF. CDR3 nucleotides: TGCGCCAGCAGGGACAGGAGGGACACTGAAGCTTTCTTT.

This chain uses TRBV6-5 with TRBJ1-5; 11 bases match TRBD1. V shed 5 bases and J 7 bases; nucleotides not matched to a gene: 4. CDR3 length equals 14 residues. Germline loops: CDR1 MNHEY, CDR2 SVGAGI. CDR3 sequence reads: CASSRTGGLQPQHF. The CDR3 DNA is TGTGCCAGCAGTCGGACAGGGGGCCTACAGCCCCAGCATTTT.

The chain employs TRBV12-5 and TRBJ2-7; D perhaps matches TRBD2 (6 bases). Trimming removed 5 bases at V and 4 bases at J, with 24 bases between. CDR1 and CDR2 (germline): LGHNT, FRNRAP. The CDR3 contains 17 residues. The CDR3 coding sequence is TGTGCTAGTGGTCCACCGCCGGGCGGGGCTGGTTGGTACGAGCAGTACTTC. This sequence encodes CASGPPPGGAGWYEQYF.

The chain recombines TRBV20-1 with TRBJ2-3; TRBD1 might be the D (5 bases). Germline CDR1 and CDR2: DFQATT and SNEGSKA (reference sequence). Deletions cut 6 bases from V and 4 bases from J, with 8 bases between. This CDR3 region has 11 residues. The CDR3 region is CSATRADTQYF. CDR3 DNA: TGCAGTGCAACCAGGGCAGATACGCAGTATTTT.

The CDR3 bases are TGCGCCAGCAGCCAAGGAACAGGGGGCCTCTACAATGAGCAGTTCTTC. It specifies CASSQGTGGLYNEQFF. This chain connects TRBV4-1 to TRBJ2-1; TRBD1 matches 9 bases. The CDR3 is 16 amino acids. Looked up from germline, CDR1 is MGHRA and CDR2 is YSYEKL. Trimming at V came to 1 base and at J to 3 bases, leaving 4 bases not matched to a gene.

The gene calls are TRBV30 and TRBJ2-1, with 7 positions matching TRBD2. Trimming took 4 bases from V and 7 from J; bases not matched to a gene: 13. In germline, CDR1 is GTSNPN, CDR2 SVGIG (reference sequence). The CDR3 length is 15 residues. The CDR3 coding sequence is TGTGCCTGGACTTATGGGCTAGCGGAAGGGAATGAGCAGTTCTTC. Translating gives CAWTYGLAEGNEQFF. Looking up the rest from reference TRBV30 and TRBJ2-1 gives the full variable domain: SQTIHQWPATLVQPVGSPLSLECTVEGTSNPNLYWYRQAAGRGLQLLFYSVGIGQISSEVPQNLSASRPQDRQFILSSKKLLLSDSGFYLCAWTYGLAEGNEQFFGPGTRLTVL.

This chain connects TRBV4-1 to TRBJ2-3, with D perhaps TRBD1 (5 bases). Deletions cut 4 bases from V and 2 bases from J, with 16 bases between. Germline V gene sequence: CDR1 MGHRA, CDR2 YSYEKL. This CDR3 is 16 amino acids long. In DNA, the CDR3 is TGCGCCAGCAGCCCCAGCATTAGGGGTTACACAGATACGCAGTATTTT. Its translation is CASSPSIRGYTDTQYF.

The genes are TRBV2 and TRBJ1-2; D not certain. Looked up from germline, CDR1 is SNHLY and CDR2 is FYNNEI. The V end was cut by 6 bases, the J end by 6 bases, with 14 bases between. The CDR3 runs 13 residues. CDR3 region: CASSPRGIHGYTF. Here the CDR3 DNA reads TGTGCCAGCAGCCCCCGCGGAATCCATGGCTACACCTTC.

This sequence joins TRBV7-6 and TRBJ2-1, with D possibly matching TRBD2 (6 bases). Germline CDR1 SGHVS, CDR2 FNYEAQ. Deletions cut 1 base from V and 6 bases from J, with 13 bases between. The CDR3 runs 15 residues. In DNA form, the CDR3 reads TGTGCCAGCAGCTTAGGGGTGGGAGGACCCAATGAGCAGTTCTTC. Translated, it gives CASSLGVGGPNEQFF. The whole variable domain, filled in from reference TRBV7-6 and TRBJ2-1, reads GAGVSQSPRYKVTKRGQDVALRCDPISGHVSLYWYRQALGQGPEFLTYFNYEAQQDKSGLPNDRFSAERPEGSISTLTIQRTEQRDSAMYRCASSLGVGGPNEQFFGPGTRLTVL.

The CDR3 protein is CASIGSGRAGYEQYF. CDR3 nucleotide sequence: TGTGCCAGCATTGGTAGCGGGAGAGCGGGGTACGAGCAGTACTTC. This chain links TRBV28 with TRBJ2-7, with TRBD2 identical over 9 bases. The CDR3 contains 15 residues. J gave up 4 bases and V 7 bases, and 11 bases lay outside the gene matches. CDR1 and CDR2 (germline): MDHEN, SYDVKM.

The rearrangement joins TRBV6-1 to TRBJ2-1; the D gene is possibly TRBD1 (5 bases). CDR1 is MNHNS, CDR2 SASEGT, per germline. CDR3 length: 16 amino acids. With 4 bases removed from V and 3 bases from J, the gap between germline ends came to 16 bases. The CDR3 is CASSALRQSLYNEQFF. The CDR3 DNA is TGTGCCAGCAGTGCCTTACGACAGAGTCTCTACAATGAGCAGTTCTTC.

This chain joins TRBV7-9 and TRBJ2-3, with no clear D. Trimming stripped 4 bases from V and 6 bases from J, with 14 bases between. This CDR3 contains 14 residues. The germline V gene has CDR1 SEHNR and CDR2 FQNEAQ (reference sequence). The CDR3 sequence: CASSSLGVEDTQYF. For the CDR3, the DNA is TGTGCCAGCAGCTCCCTAGGAGTGGAGGATACGCAGTATTTT.

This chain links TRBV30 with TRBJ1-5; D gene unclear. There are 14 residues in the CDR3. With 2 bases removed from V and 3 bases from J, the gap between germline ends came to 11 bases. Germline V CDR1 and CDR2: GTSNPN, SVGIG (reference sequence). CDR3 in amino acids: CAWSPLANNQPQHF. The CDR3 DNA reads TGTGCCTGGAGTCCTCTAGCCAACAATCAGCCCCAGCATTTT.